This T cell receptor beta chain was captured in a study of CXCR3-negative and CXCR3-positive naive CD8 T cells. Whole-study findings and limits: Naive subsets were similarly diverse, while memory CD8+ repertoires were much less diverse.

Researchers prepared the TRB cDNA libraries using 5' RACE with UMI labels. Reprocessing the 5' RACE reads, TCRdb reports a single entry for every CDR3 protein and omits DNA. The clone table shows about 43,000 distinct CDR3 sequences, with the ten largest holding about 15%. Germline V gives CDR1 LGHNA, CDR2 YNFKEQ. This CDR3 contains 16 residues. Turning to this clonotype: Its specificity is unknown.

The chain combines TRBV4-2 with TRBJ1-4; the TRBD1 assignment by TCRdb is unverifiable without DNA. Material: memory CD8+ T cells from blood. This TCR was recovered from a human donor in good health. Some clones in this sample may be carry-over from other donors' samples. CDR3 region: CASSQEGGQGHEKLFF.